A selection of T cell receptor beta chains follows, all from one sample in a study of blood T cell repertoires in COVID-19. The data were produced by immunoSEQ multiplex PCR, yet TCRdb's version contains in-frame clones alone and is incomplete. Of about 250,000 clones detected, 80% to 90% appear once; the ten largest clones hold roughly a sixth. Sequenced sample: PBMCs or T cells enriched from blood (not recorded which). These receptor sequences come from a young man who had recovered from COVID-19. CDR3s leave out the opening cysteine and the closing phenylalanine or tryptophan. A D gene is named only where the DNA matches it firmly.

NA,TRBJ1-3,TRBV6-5,ASSYLGQGNTIY
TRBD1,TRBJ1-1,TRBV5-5,ASSLNRQGPSYPEAF
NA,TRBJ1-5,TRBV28,ASSRTGNQPQH
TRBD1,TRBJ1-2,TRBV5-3,ARSCPGQGINYGYT
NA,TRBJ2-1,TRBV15,ATSSGRIGNEQF
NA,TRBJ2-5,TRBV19,ASSSDRLGETQY
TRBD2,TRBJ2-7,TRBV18,ASSPVGEGREQY
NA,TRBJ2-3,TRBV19,ASSAPDRGGDTQY
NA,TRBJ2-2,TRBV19,ASSPGLLPTTGELF
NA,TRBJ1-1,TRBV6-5,ASSYDRLNTEAF
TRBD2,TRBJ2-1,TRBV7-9,ASSLEGLAGYNEQF
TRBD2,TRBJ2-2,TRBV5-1,ASSLGVVLAGVGELF
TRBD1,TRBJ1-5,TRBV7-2,ASSFSGTGGGQPQH
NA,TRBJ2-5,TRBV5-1,ASSLVSLEETQY
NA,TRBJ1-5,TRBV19,ASRKRTDQGNQPQH
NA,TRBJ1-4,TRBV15,ATSGNSRATNEKLF
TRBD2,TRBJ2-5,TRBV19,ASSRFLREGKETQY
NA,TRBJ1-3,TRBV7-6,ASSPRQSHSGNTIY
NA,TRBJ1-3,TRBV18,ASSPPAQAGNTIY
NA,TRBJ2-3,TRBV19,ASSLPTRTDTQY
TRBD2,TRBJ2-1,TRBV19,ASSMVAGEEQF
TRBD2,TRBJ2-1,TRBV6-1,ASSEAGLANEQF
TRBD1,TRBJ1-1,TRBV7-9,ASSSPRGSVTEAF
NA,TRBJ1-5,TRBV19,ASRPPGHSNQPQH
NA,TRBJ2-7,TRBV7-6,ASSLETASRPYEQY
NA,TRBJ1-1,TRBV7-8,ASRDRISEAF
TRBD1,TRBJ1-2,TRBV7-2,ASSVPGQGHYGYT
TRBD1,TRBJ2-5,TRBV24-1,ATSERQGPQETQY
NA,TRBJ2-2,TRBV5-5,ASSGQIANTGELF
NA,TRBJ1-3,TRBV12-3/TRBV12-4,AAQAYSGNTIY
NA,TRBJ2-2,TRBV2,ASRQGAGELF
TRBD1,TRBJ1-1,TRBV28,ASKSQGLGMNTEAF